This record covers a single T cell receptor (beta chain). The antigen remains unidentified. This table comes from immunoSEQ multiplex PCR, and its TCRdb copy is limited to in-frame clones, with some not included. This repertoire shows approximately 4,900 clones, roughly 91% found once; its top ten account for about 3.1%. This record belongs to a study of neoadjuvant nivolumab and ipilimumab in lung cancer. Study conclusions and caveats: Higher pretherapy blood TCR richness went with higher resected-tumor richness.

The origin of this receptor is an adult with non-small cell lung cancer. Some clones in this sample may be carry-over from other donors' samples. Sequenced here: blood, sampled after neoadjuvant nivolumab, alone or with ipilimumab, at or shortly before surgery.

CDR3 in amino acids: CASSEQAGGSYEQYF. The CDR3 nucleotides are TGTGCCAGCAGTGAACAGGCGGGTGGCTCCTACGAGCAGTACTTC. The chain combines TRBV6-1 with TRBJ2-7, with D possibly TRBD2 on 5 matching bases. The CDR3 sequence is 15 residues long. Germline CDR1 and CDR2: MNHNS and SASEGT. Between the trimmed V and J ends, which lost 2 bases and 0 bases, there was a span of 11 bases.